This entry concerns a single T cell receptor (beta chain). These data come from a study of blood T cell repertoires in COVID-19. Germline lookup yields CDR1 SGHDT and CDR2 YYEEEE. V was clipped by 2 bases and J by 1 base, with 10 bases between them. This CDR3 region has 15 residues. The table came from immunoSEQ multiplex PCR; TCRdb's copy has only in-frame clones and leaves some out. The table has about 230,000 clones, 80% to 85% seen once. Sequences were obtained from peripheral blood. The chain links TRBV5-6 to TRBJ1-5; D gene unclear. The source is a man in his fifties or sixties with active or convalescent COVID-19. The DNA of the CDR3 is TGTGCCAGCAGCTTTAAATCTCTGAGCAATCAGCCCCAGCATTTT. It is translated as CASSFKSLSNQPQHF.